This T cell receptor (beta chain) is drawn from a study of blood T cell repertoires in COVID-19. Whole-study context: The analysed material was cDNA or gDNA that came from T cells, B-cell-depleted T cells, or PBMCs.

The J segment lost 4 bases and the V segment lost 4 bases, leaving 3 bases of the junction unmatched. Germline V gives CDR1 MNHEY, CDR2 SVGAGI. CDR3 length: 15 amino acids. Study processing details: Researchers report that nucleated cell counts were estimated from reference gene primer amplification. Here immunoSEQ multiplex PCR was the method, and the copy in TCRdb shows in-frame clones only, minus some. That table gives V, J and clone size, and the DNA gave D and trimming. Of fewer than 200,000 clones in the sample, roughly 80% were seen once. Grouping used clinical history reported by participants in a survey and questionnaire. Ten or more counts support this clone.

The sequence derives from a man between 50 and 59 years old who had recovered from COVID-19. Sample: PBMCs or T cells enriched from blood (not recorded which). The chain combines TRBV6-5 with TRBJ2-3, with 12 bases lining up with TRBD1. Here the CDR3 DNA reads TGTGCCAGCAGTTCCGGGACAGGGGGCGCAGATACGCAGTATTTT. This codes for CASSSGTGGADTQYF.